These T cell receptor beta chains were read from a single sample in a study of beta chain features in type 1 diabetes. Assay: immunoSEQ multiplex PCR; the TCRdb copy retains only in-frame clones and omits some. The sample comprises 200,000 to 300,000 clones, approximately 15% of which are singletons, and about 0.018% rests with the top ten. Sample: naive CD4+ T cells from blood. The receptors originated from a man aged 25-40 years with type 1 diabetes. Each CDR3 is given with its conserved first and last residue. Each record gives: J gene, CDR3 length, V gene, clone size, D gene, CDR3 DNA, CDR3 protein. D genes are given only for firm matches. Size tells how often a clone was seen (once, few, many) or the class of an expanded clone, and some rows leave it out.

j_gene: TRBJ2-7; len: 13; v_gene: TRBV12-5; abundance: few; d_gene: -; CDR3nt: TGTGCTAGTGCCTCTTTAGCCTATTACGAGCAGTACTTC; CDR3aa: CASASLAYYEQYF
j_gene: TRBJ2-1; len: 15; v_gene: TRBV4-1; abundance: -; d_gene: TRBD2; CDR3nt: TGCGCCAGCAGCCAAGATACGGGACTAGCATGGGAGCAGTTCTTC; CDR3aa: CASSQDTGLAWEQFF
j_gene: TRBJ1-2; len: 17; v_gene: TRBV5-4; abundance: -; d_gene: TRBD1; CDR3nt: TGTGCCAGCAGCTTTGCCTTTCCGAGACAGGGTGGGAATGGCTACACCTTC; CDR3aa: CASSFAFPRQGGNGYTF
j_gene: TRBJ2-1; len: 17; v_gene: TRBV29-1; abundance: few; d_gene: -; CDR3nt: TGCAGCGTTGAAGATCCTGACGGGAGAGGTTCCTACAATGAGCAGTTCTTC; CDR3aa: CSVEDPDGRGSYNEQFF
j_gene: TRBJ2-1; len: 20; v_gene: TRBV4-1; abundance: -; d_gene: TRBD2; CDR3nt: TGCGCCAGCAGCCGATACGCTGCCGGACTAGCGGGAGTGGAGTACAATGAGCAGTTCTTC; CDR3aa: CASSRYAAGLAGVEYNEQFF
j_gene: TRBJ1-3; len: 12; v_gene: TRBV29-1; abundance: -; d_gene: TRBD1; CDR3nt: TGCAGCGTTGGCACAGGGGAGAACACCATATATTTT; CDR3aa: CSVGTGENTIYF
j_gene: TRBJ1-2; len: 15; v_gene: TRBV16; abundance: few; d_gene: TRBD1; CDR3nt: TGTGCCAGCAGCCAATCCGGGGACAGGGATTATGGCTACACCTTC; CDR3aa: CASSQSGDRDYGYTF
j_gene: TRBJ1-3; len: 15; v_gene: TRBV18; abundance: -; d_gene: -; CDR3nt: TGTGCCAGCTCACCCGAGAACAGGGCTGGAAACACCATATATTTT; CDR3aa: CASSPENRAGNTIYF
j_gene: TRBJ1-2; len: 14; v_gene: TRBV19; abundance: -; d_gene: TRBD1; CDR3nt: TGTGCCAGTCAAGGCAACAGGGGGCGTAGGGGCTACACCTTC; CDR3aa: CASQGNRGRRGYTF
j_gene: TRBJ2-7; len: 16; v_gene: TRBV29-1; abundance: few; d_gene: TRBD2; CDR3nt: TGCAGCGTCTTTACCTGGGCTAGCGGGGGTGCCTACGAGCAGTACTTC; CDR3aa: CSVFTWASGGAYEQYF
j_gene: TRBJ2-7; len: 14; v_gene: TRBV2; abundance: -; d_gene: TRBD1; CDR3nt: TGTGCCAGCATGATGGACAGGCAAACCTACGAGCAGTACTTC; CDR3aa: CASMMDRQTYEQYF
j_gene: TRBJ2-7; len: 14; v_gene: TRBV29-1; abundance: few; d_gene: -; CDR3nt: TGCAGCGTTTCTGTACAGGTTGACTCCTACGAGCAGTACTTC; CDR3aa: CSVSVQVDSYEQYF
j_gene: TRBJ1-3; len: 15; v_gene: TRBV25-1; abundance: -; d_gene: -; CDR3nt: TGTGCCAGCAGTGAATCAGGTGGGGGCCTGGACACCATATATTTT; CDR3aa: CASSESGGGLDTIYF
j_gene: TRBJ2-5; len: 16; v_gene: TRBV18; abundance: few; d_gene: TRBD2; CDR3nt: TGTGCCAGCTCACCCACGGGACTAGCGGGAGGCGAGACCCAGTACTTC; CDR3aa: CASSPTGLAGGETQYF
j_gene: TRBJ1-5; len: 17; v_gene: TRBV6-1; abundance: -; d_gene: TRBD1; CDR3nt: TGTGCCAGCAGTGGGACAGGGGGAGAGGCTAGCAATCAGCCCCAGCATTTT; CDR3aa: CASSGTGGEASNQPQHF
j_gene: TRBJ2-1; len: 16; v_gene: TRBV4-1; abundance: few; d_gene: -; CDR3nt: TGCGCCAGCAGCCAAGATCTCGGACAAAACTACAATGAGCAGTTCTTC; CDR3aa: CASSQDLGQNYNEQFF
j_gene: TRBJ2-7; len: 12; v_gene: TRBV29-1; abundance: -; d_gene: -; CDR3nt: TGCAGCGTTGTACCCGGGACCTACGAGCAGTACTTC; CDR3aa: CSVVPGTYEQYF
j_gene: TRBJ1-2; len: 13; v_gene: TRBV30; abundance: -; d_gene: TRBD1; CDR3nt: TGTGCCTGGAGTGTGGGACAGTTCTATGGCTACACCTTC; CDR3aa: CAWSVGQFYGYTF
j_gene: TRBJ2-3; len: 16; v_gene: TRBV5-1; abundance: few; d_gene: TRBD2; CDR3nt: TGCGCCAGCATCAACGCCCCTAGCGGGAGCACAGATACGCAGTATTTT; CDR3aa: CASINAPSGSTDTQYF
j_gene: TRBJ2-4; len: 14; v_gene: TRBV18; abundance: -; d_gene: -; CDR3nt: TGTGCCAGCTCACAACAAAGAGCCAAAAACATTCAGTACTTC; CDR3aa: CASSQQRAKNIQYF
j_gene: TRBJ2-7; len: 16; v_gene: TRBV19; abundance: few; d_gene: -; CDR3nt: TGTGCCAGTAGTATAGATTCGGGGGGACACCCCTACGAGCAGTACTTC; CDR3aa: CASSIDSGGHPYEQYF
j_gene: TRBJ2-1; len: 11; v_gene: TRBV6-5; abundance: few; d_gene: -; CDR3nt: TGTGCCACCGGAAGGGCGGGTGAGCAGTTCTTC; CDR3aa: CATGRAGEQFF
j_gene: TRBJ2-1; len: 17; v_gene: TRBV7-9; abundance: few; d_gene: TRBD2; CDR3nt: TGTGCCAGCAGCTTAGACGCGAGACTAGCGGGAACCGACGAGCAGTTCTTC; CDR3aa: CASSLDARLAGTDEQFF
j_gene: TRBJ2-7; len: 14; v_gene: TRBV6-5; abundance: few; d_gene: -; CDR3nt: TGTGCCAGCAGTGAACGGGGCCAGGGGGGCGAGCAGTACTTC; CDR3aa: CASSERGQGGEQYF
j_gene: TRBJ1-1; len: 12; v_gene: TRBV7-2; abundance: -; d_gene: TRBD1; CDR3nt: TGTGCCAGCAGCCTGGACAGGGGTTTGGCTTTCTTT; CDR3aa: CASSLDRGLAFF
j_gene: TRBJ1-1; len: 13; v_gene: TRBV30; abundance: -; d_gene: -; CDR3nt: TGTGCCTGGAGTGTACGCGGGAGGACTGAAGCTTTCTTT; CDR3aa: CAWSVRGRTEAFF
j_gene: TRBJ2-5; len: 16; v_gene: TRBV18; abundance: -; d_gene: TRBD1; CDR3nt: TGTGCCAGCTCCCCCGGGGCAGGGGGCACGAGGGAGACCCAGTACTTC; CDR3aa: CASSPGAGGTRETQYF
j_gene: TRBJ1-5; len: 14; v_gene: TRBV6-1; abundance: few; d_gene: TRBD1; CDR3nt: TGTGCCAGCAGTGGACAGGGGGCGGATCAGCCCCAGCATTTT; CDR3aa: CASSGQGADQPQHF
j_gene: TRBJ2-7; len: 14; v_gene: TRBV5-1; abundance: few; d_gene: -; CDR3nt: TGCGCCAGCAAGGAGCAGCCGAGCTCCTACGAGCAGTACTTC; CDR3aa: CASKEQPSSYEQYF
j_gene: TRBJ2-7; len: 14; v_gene: TRBV18; abundance: -; d_gene: TRBD1; CDR3nt: TGTGCCAGCTCACAAGGACAGGTTTCATACGAGCAGTACTTC; CDR3aa: CASSQGQVSYEQYF
j_gene: TRBJ1-1; len: 14; v_gene: TRBV5-6; abundance: -; d_gene: -; CDR3nt: TGTGCCAGCAGCTTGTCCGGGGGAAACACTGAAGCTTTCTTT; CDR3aa: CASSLSGGNTEAFF
j_gene: TRBJ1-1; len: 15; v_gene: TRBV5-4; abundance: few; d_gene: TRBD1; CDR3nt: TGTGCCAGCAGCCCTGGGACAGTTTTGAACACTGAAGCTTTCTTT; CDR3aa: CASSPGTVLNTEAFF
j_gene: TRBJ1-1; len: 16; v_gene: TRBV5-6; abundance: few; d_gene: -; CDR3nt: TGTGCCAGCAGCAACCGGGTCGGCCGTTTTGGTACTGAAGCTTTCTTT; CDR3aa: CASSNRVGRFGTEAFF
j_gene: TRBJ2-2; len: 15; v_gene: TRBV6-1; abundance: -; d_gene: TRBD1; CDR3nt: TGTGCCAGCACTAATGGACAGGGAGGCACCGGGGAGCTGTTTTTT; CDR3aa: CASTNGQGGTGELFF
j_gene: TRBJ1-1; len: 15; v_gene: TRBV19; abundance: few; d_gene: -; CDR3nt: TGTGCCAGTAGTGAAGCGTCCGAGGGGAACACTGAAGCTTTCTTT; CDR3aa: CASSEASEGNTEAFF
j_gene: TRBJ2-5; len: 15; v_gene: TRBV19; abundance: few; d_gene: TRBD2; CDR3nt: TGTGCCAGTAGTCGAGCGGGAGGGCCGAGAGAGACCCAGTACTTC; CDR3aa: CASSRAGGPRETQYF
j_gene: TRBJ1-2; len: 15; v_gene: TRBV6-6; abundance: -; d_gene: TRBD1; CDR3nt: TGTGCCAGCAGCCTCCGGGACAGAAAGACCTATGGCTACACCTTC; CDR3aa: CASSLRDRKTYGYTF
j_gene: TRBJ1-1; len: 10; v_gene: TRBV29-1; abundance: few; d_gene: -; CDR3nt: TGCAGCGTTCGAGGTACTGAAGCTTTCTTT; CDR3aa: CSVRGTEAFF
j_gene: TRBJ2-7; len: 15; v_gene: TRBV30; abundance: -; d_gene: TRBD2; CDR3nt: TGTGCCTGGAGATCAAGGACTAGCGGTTCCTACGAGCAGTACTTC; CDR3aa: CAWRSRTSGSYEQYF